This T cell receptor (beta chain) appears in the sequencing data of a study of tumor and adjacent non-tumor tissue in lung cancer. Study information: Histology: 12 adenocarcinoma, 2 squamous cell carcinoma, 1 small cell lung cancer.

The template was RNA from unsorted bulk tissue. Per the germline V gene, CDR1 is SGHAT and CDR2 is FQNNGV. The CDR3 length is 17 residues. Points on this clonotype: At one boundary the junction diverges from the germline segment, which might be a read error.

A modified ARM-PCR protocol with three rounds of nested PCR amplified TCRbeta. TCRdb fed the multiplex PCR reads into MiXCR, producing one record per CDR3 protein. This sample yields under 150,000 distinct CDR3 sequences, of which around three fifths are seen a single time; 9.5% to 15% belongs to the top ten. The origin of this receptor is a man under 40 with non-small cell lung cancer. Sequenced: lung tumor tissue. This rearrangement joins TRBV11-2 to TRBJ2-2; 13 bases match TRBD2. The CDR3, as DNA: TGTGCCAGCAGCTCCAGACTAGCGGGAGGTAGCACCCGGGAGCTGTTTTTT. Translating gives CASSSRLAGGSTRELFF.